The 29 T cell receptor beta chains below come from one sample, sequenced in a study of shared clonotypes between healthy human individuals. Method: immunoSEQ multiplex PCR; TCRdb's copy keeps in-frame clones and lacks some. This sample has more than 900,000 clones, with around 82% found just once. The specimen was memory CD4+ T cells from PBMCs. Subset in this sample: CD45RA-negative fraction. Every receptor here comes from a man younger than 30 in good health. Some clones in this sample may be carry-over from other donors' samples.

J is TRBJ1-3 and V is TRBV10-3; D uncertain. CDR1 is ENHRY and CDR2 is SYGVKD in the germline V gene. This CDR3 has 14 residues. The V end was cut by 4 bases, the J end by 0 bases, with 7 bases between. For the CDR3, the DNA is TGTGCCATCAGTGTGCAGACCTCTGGAAACACCATATATTTT. Translated, it gives CAISVQTSGNTIYF.

The chain employs TRBV18 and TRBJ2-5, with D perhaps matching TRBD1 (6 bases). This CDR3 contains 14 residues. Trimming pared 6 bases from V and 2 bases from J, leaving 13 bases between. CDR1 is KGHSH, CDR2 LQKENI, per germline. Written as DNA, the CDR3 is TGTGCCAGCTCCCACACAGGGTCACAAGAGACCCAGTACTTC. It yields the protein CASSHTGSQETQYF.

The V call is TRBV29-1, the J call TRBJ1-5, with D possibly matching TRBD1 (5 bases). From germline, CDR1 is SQVTM and CDR2 ANQGSEA. The CDR3 covers 16 residues. V lost 7 bases and J 0 bases, leaving 19 bases between the germline ends. The CDR3 coding sequence is TGCAGCGGTGGAGGGTCCCGAGGACATAGCAATCAGCCCCAGCATTTT. Translated, it gives CSGGGSRGHSNQPQHF.

The chain joins TRBV2 to TRBJ2-3; 8 nucleotides align to TRBD2. V shed 4 bases, J shed 0 bases, and the junction held 6 bases outside the gene matches. CDR1 is SNHLY, CDR2 FYNNEI, per germline. The CDR3 consists of 16 residues. The CDR3 DNA sequence: TGTGCCAGCAGTGGGGGGACTAGGTTAAGCACAGATACGCAGTATTTT. Its translation is CASSGGTRLSTDTQYF.

For this clone: This probably arose from a read error, given a far larger clone one base away. The chain uses TRBV29-1 and TRBJ1-1, with a tentative D call TRBD1 (6 bases). CDR3 length equals 15 residues. V was clipped by 7 bases and J by 0 bases, with 18 bases between them. Germline lookup yields CDR1 SQVTM and CDR2 ANQGSEA. CDR3 loop: CSDGGGWGMNTEAFF. CDR3 sequence (DNA): TGCAGCGATGGGGGCGGGTGGGGAATGAACACTGAAGCTTTCTTT.

The chain joins TRBV6-1 to TRBJ1-5; tentatively, D is TRBD1 (5 bases). The CDR3 totals 13 residues. V was cut by 4 bases and J by 6 bases, with 10 bases left in between. Germline V lookup: CDR1 MNHNS, CDR2 SASEGT. CDR3 nucleotides: TGTGCCAGCAGTGCCCGGGACTCTCAGCCCCAGCATTTT. Its protein product is CASSARDSQPQHF.

The rearrangement links TRBV28 to TRBJ1-6, with D tentatively TRBD1 (6 bases). The germline V gene has CDR1 MDHEN and CDR2 SYDVKM. This CDR3 has 15 amino acids. V shed 5 bases and J shed 4 bases, with 12 bases lying between them. CDR3 nucleotide sequence: TGTGCCAGCAGTCGAACAGGGAATTATAATTCACCCCTCCACTTT. It translates to CASSRTGNYNSPLHF. Based on the CDR3 plus reference TRBV28 and TRBJ1-6, the full variable domain is DVKVTQSSRYLVKRTGEKVFLECVQDMDHENMFWYRQDPGLGLRLIYFSYDVKMKEKGDIPEGYSVSREKKERFSLILESASTNQTSMYLCASSRTGNYNSPLHFGNGTRLTVT.

V and J are TRBV28 and TRBJ1-1; D gene ambiguous. The V end was cut by 2 bases, the J end by 8 bases, with 18 bases between. The CDR3 length is 15 residues. Germline CDR1 MDHEN, CDR2 SYDVKM. CDR3 amino acids: CASSLPPGTLREAFF. The CDR3 coding sequence is TGTGCCAGCAGTTTACCCCCAGGAACACTCCGGGAAGCTTTCTTT. Full variable domain (rest looked up from reference TRBV28 and TRBJ1-1): DVKVTQSSRYLVKRTGEKVFLECVQDMDHENMFWYRQDPGLGLRLIYFSYDVKMKEKGDIPEGYSVSREKKERFSLILESASTNQTSMYLCASSLPPGTLREAFFGQGTRLTVV.

V is TRBV5-1 and J is TRBJ2-1; 10 bases agree with TRBD2. Losses at the gene ends were 0 bases for V and 9 bases for J; bases not matched to a gene: 9. Per the germline V gene, CDR1 is SGHRS and CDR2 is YFSETQ. The CDR3 totals 16 residues. The chain's CDR3 is CASSLAASGSYSEQFF. CDR3 bases: TGCGCCAGCAGCTTGGCGGCTAGCGGGAGTTATAGTGAGCAGTTCTTC.

The V call is TRBV10-3, the J call TRBJ1-2; TRBD1 agrees at 9 bases. The CDR3 totals 14 residues. Germline trimming cut 8 bases from V and 5 bases from J; bases unmatched to any gene: 9. Per the germline V gene, CDR1 is ENHRY and CDR2 is SYGVKD. The CDR3 DNA follows: TGTGCCATCGGGCAACAGGGGGCAGGGTATGGCTACACCTTC. Translated, it gives CAIGQQGAGYGYTF.

The chain joins TRBV9 to TRBJ1-2; 7 bases line up with TRBD1. The CDR3 has 17 residues. Looked up from germline, CDR1 is SGDLS and CDR2 is YYNGEE. After removal of 3 bases from V and 1 base from J, the junction contained 12 bases not matched to a gene. DNA of the CDR3: TGTGCCAGCAGCGGACGGGGACAGACGAAACTTAACTATGGCTACACCTTC. It yields the protein CASSGRGQTKLNYGYTF.

The table lists this clone with a few counts. The chain carries TRBV9 and TRBJ2-2; the D is unclear. V lost 2 bases and J 3 bases, leaving 11 bases between the germline ends. The CDR3 consists of 15 residues. Germline V gives CDR1 SGDLS, CDR2 YYNGEE. In DNA form, the CDR3 reads TGTGCCAGCAGCGTTTCACAGACTTACACCGGGGAGCTGTTTTTT. This sequence encodes CASSVSQTYTGELFF. The full variable domain, with the rest looked up from reference TRBV9 and TRBJ2-2, is DSGVTQTPKHLITATGQRVTLRCSPRSGDLSVYWYQQSLDQGLQFLIQYYNGEERAKGNILERFSAQQFPDLHSELNLSSLELGDSALYFCASSVSQTYTGELFFGEGSRLTVL.

This clone came up once. The chain combines TRBV5-1 with TRBJ2-3, with 7 nucleotides matching TRBD2. Germline CDR1 and CDR2: SGHRS and YFSETQ. J was trimmed by 4 bases and V by 3 bases; bases with no gene match: 8. The CDR3 has 15 amino acids. As DNA, the CDR3 is TGCGCCAGCAGCTCCCCGCGGGAGAGTCCAGATACGCAGTATTTT. Residues: CASSSPRESPDTQYF.

As regards this clone: Other DNA variants within this sample encode the same CDR3. The genes are TRBV30 and TRBJ1-5, with D uncertain. This CDR3 is 14 amino acids long. The V gene's germline CDR1 is GTSNPN and CDR2 SVGIG (reference sequence). The ends were cut back, 0 bases at V and 0 bases at J, with 6 bases in the middle. CDR3 DNA sequence: TGTGCCTGGAGTGTTGGGTATAGCAATCAGCCCCAGCATTTT. Encoded protein: CAWSVGYSNQPQHF.

The chain is built from TRBV7-3 and TRBJ2-1; no reliable D call. Per the germline V gene, CDR1 is SGHTA and CDR2 is FQGTGA. This CDR3 comprises 12 residues. Trimming shortened V by 0 bases and J by 8 bases, and 5 bases separated the two germline ends. In DNA, the CDR3 is TGTGCCAGCAGCTTAACCGCCGATGAGCAGTTCTTC. Its translation: CASSLTADEQFF.

The V gene is TRBV11-2, the J gene TRBJ2-2; no clear D. V was pared by 6 bases and J by 8 bases, with 19 bases between. Germline-derived CDR1 and CDR2 are SGHAT and FQNNGV. CDR3 length: 15 amino acids. The CDR3 region is CASRSILGIAGELFF. CDR3 nucleotides: TGTGCCAGCAGATCCATTCTAGGTATTGCGGGGGAGCTGTTTTTT.

The chain links TRBV7-3 to TRBJ2-1, with 7 bases that match TRBD2. This CDR3 contains 13 residues. V shed 2 bases, J shed 7 bases, and the junction held 2 bases outside the gene matches. Germline V gene data show CDR1 as SGHTA and CDR2 as FQGTGA. In nucleotides, the CDR3 is TGTGCCAGCAGCTTAGCTAGCGGAAATGAGCAGTTCTTC. This sequence encodes CASSLASGNEQFF.

The chain uses TRBV2 and TRBJ1-5; D gene uncertain. Germline V lookup: CDR1 SNHLY, CDR2 FYNNEI. The V end was cut by 6 bases, the J end by 4 bases, with 13 bases between. The CDR3 has 14 amino acids. For the CDR3, the DNA is TGTGCCAGCAGCCCCAGTAATAGGAATCAGCCCCAGCATTTT. Translating it yields CASSPSNRNQPQHF.

The chain uses TRBV28 and TRBJ1-6; 8 bases line up with TRBD1. J gave up 10 bases and V 5 bases, and 10 bases lay outside the gene matches. The CDR3 loop spans 15 amino acids. Germline lookup yields CDR1 MDHEN and CDR2 SYDVKM. The CDR3 DNA is TGTGCCAGCAGTGCGATTGGGACAGGAGGATCACCCCTCCACTTT. This sequence encodes CASSAIGTGGSPLHF. The variable domain in full, completed from reference TRBV28 and TRBJ1-6, reads DVKVTQSSRYLVKRTGEKVFLECVQDMDHENMFWYRQDPGLGLRLIYFSYDVKMKEKGDIPEGYSVSREKKERFSLILESASTNQTSMYLCASSAIGTGGSPLHFGNGTRLTVT.

About this clone itself: Additional DNA sequences in this sample encode the identical CDR3. This sequence joins TRBV9 and TRBJ2-5, with unresolved D. V was trimmed by 0 bases and J by 2 bases, leaving 8 bases between them. This CDR3 contains 14 residues. CDR1 and CDR2 (germline): SGDLS, YYNGEE. CDR3 sequence (DNA): TGTGCCAGCAGCGTAGGTAGTGGACAAGAGACCCAGTACTTC. Its protein product is CASSVGSGQETQYF.

This sequence joins TRBV6-5 and TRBJ2-1; D is perhaps TRBD1 (6 bases). Germline V gene data show CDR1 as MNHEY and CDR2 as SVGAGI. V lost 5 bases and J lost 4, with 15 bases in between. The CDR3 totals 15 residues. The CDR3 protein is CASSPLGGTYNEQFF. CDR3 nucleotide sequence: TGTGCCAGCAGTCCCTTAGGGGGTACTTACAATGAGCAGTTCTTC.

In nucleotides, the CDR3 is TGCGCCAGCAGTGAGTCCCAAGGACTAGCGGGCTACAATGAGCAGTTCTTC. Its protein product is CASSESQGLAGYNEQFF. V usage is TRBV10-1 and J usage is TRBJ2-1; 11 positions match TRBD2. With V trimmed by 0 bases and J by 3 bases, 4 bases remained unmatched. Germline loops: CDR1 WNHNN, CDR2 SYGVQD (reference sequence). The CDR3 is 17 amino acids.

The V call is TRBV5-1, the J call TRBJ2-1; D may be TRBD1 (5 bases). CDR1 is SGHRS, CDR2 YFSETQ, per germline. The CDR3 runs to 15 residues. Deletions cut 4 bases from V and 3 bases from J, with 14 bases between. CDR3: CASSRTSDSYNEQFF. In DNA, the CDR3 is TGCGCCAGCAGCCGAACTTCTGACAGCTACAATGAGCAGTTCTTC.

The chain combines TRBV11-3 with TRBJ2-5; D possibly corresponds to TRBD2 (7 bases). V lost 4 bases to trimming and J lost 4 bases, with 16 bases between them. Germline lookup yields CDR1 SGHNT and CDR2 YENEEA. The CDR3 covers 15 residues. The CDR3 loop is CASSSGAGERETQYF. CDR3 in DNA: TGTGCCAGCAGCTCGGGGGCGGGAGAAAGAGAGACCCAGTACTTC.

This clone was recorded a few times. The chain links TRBV21-1 to TRBJ2-1; TRBD2, as called in the table, went unchecked against the DNA. TRBV21-1 is termed a pseudogene. The CDR3 covers 17 residues. The CDR3 is CASDLGLDGARDNEQFF. CDR3 in DNA: TGTGCCAGCGACCTTGGCTTGGACGGCGCGCGGGACAATGAGCAGTTCTTC.

The rearrangement links TRBV19 to TRBJ2-7; TRBD1 is a possible D gene (5 bases). This CDR3 is built from 17 residues. V lost 5 bases to trimming and J lost 0 bases, with 20 bases between them. The germline V gene encodes CDR1 LNHDA and CDR2 SQIVND (reference sequence). CDR3 coding DNA: TGTGCCAGTAGTTCTCTCCAAGGGGCGGAAACCTCCTACGAGCAGTACTTC. Translated, it gives CASSSLQGAETSYEQYF.

CDR3 region: CASTSSAANYGYTF. For the CDR3, the DNA is TGTGCCAGCACCTCTTCGGCCGCTAACTATGGCTACACCTTC. The V and J genes are TRBV6-5 and TRBJ1-2; D call uncertain. V lost 7 bases and J 0 bases, leaving 12 bases between the germline ends. Per the germline V gene, CDR1 is MNHEY and CDR2 is SVGAGI. This CDR3 is 14 amino acids long.

A remark on this clone: Since a far larger clone is one base different, this is likely a read error. This CDR3 is also generated by other DNA sequences in the sample. V gene TRBV29-1 combines with J gene TRBJ2-7; D might be TRBD1 (6 bases). Germline loops: CDR1 SQVTM, CDR2 ANQGSEA. Trimming stripped 5 bases from V and 10 bases from J, with 15 bases between. The CDR3 extends over 11 amino acids. CDR3 DNA: TGCAGCGTTCGAGCAGGGGCCGAACAGTACTTC. The encoded protein is CSVRAGAEQYF.

This clone was seen a single time. The chain is built from TRBV9 and TRBJ2-3; 8 bases agree with TRBD2. Germline CDR1 and CDR2: SGDLS and YYNGEE. J lost 4 bases, V lost 1 base, and 5 bases had no gene match. The CDR3 has 15 residues. Written as DNA, the CDR3 is TGTGCCAGCAGCGTACGACCTAGCGGGTCAGATACGCAGTATTTT. Translating gives CASSVRPSGSDTQYF.